This TCR beta chain is from a study of PD-1 blockade in classical Hodgkin lymphoma. Germline CDR1 reads SNHLY; CDR2 reads FYNNEI. The CDR3 runs to 14 residues. Concerning this clone: The antigen is not known.

The protocol was immunoSEQ multiplex PCR, while the TCRdb copy is restricted to in-frame clones and leaves out a portion. The table lists approximately 15,000 clones, 81% of them singletons. Study-wide results and limits: In newly diagnosed patients, baseline TCR diversity was reportedly below that of healthy donors.

Each patient relapsed following autologous stem cell transplantation, and prior brentuximab vedotin exposure differed. The source was peripheral blood mononuclear cells (PBMCs), collected at baseline. The sequence derives from a human donor with classical Hodgkin lymphoma. This chain uses TRBV2 with TRBJ2-5; no firm D call. The J call is uncertain, as TRBJ2-7 better fits the DNA end. The CDR3, as DNA: TGTGCCAGCAGTGGGGGTTCCTTGTCCTACGAGCAGTACTTC. Encoded protein: CASSGGSLSYEQYF.